This T cell receptor beta chain was recorded in a study of neoadjuvant nivolumab and ipilimumab in lung cancer. The CDR3 length is 17 residues. The germline V and J ends were trimmed by 0 bases and 2 bases, with 17 bases remaining between them. Germline assignment: CDR1 SGHNT and CDR2 YYREEE (reference sequence). To note about this clone: As yet, its antigen is unknown.

Using immunoSEQ multiplex PCR, the repertoire was profiled, and TCRdb retains in-frame clones only, with some absent. The sample yields roughly 23,000 clones, less than 85% seen once. Whole-study results and caveats: TCR richness and clonality were higher in tumors than adjacent uninvolved lung.

This chain links TRBV5-4 with TRBJ2-5; TRBD2 might be the D (6 bases). Specimen: peripheral blood, collected before neoadjuvant nivolumab, alone or with ipilimumab. This TCR came from an adult with non-small cell lung cancer. CDR3 sequence: CASSLVGSGEYQETQYF. CDR3 bases: TGTGCCAGCAGCTTGGTTGGCTCGGGAGAATATCAAGAGACCCAGTACTTC. Supplemented by reference TRBV5-4 and TRBJ2-5, the full variable domain reads ETGVTQSPTHLIKTRGQQVTLRCSSQSGHNTVSWYQQALGQGPQFIFQYYREEENGRGNFPPRFSGLQFPNYSSELNVNALELDDSALYLCASSLVGSGEYQETQYFGPGTRLLVL.